Shown below are 16 T cell receptor beta chains from a single sample sequenced in a study of cytomegalovirus exposure and HLA in healthy donors (TCRdb year 2017). Library method: the immunoSEQ multiplex PCR assay. A mixture of 60 forward primers for TCR Vbeta segments and 13 reverse primers for TCR Jbeta segments was used in the multiplex PCR. The source is immuneACCESS, and TCRdb retained only in-frame sequences with V and J called. Part of the clones is not carried over; for the studies checked, unresolved V genes explain less than half of this, and the remainder is unexplained. This sample lists roughly 200,000 clones; about four fifths were detected once. The top ten clonotypes cover 1.5% of the sample. Input material: PBMCs. Every receptor here comes from a girl between 10 and 17 years old in good health and CMV-seropositive.

For the CDR3, the DNA is TGTGCCAGCAGCCACAGCTACGAGCAGTACTTC. Residues: CASSHSYEQYF. The chain uses TRBV11-2 and TRBJ2-7; D unresolved. Trimming pared 5 bases from V and 3 bases from J, leaving 5 bases between. The CDR3 loop spans 11 amino acids. In germline, CDR1 is SGHAT, CDR2 FQNNGV.

The rearrangement links TRBV7-8 to TRBJ2-1, with TRBD2 identical over 7 bases. The CDR3 is 17 residues long. V lost 4 bases to trimming and J lost 4 bases; unmatched junction nucleotides: 13. CDR1 and CDR2 from the germline V gene are SGHVS and FQNEAQ. The CDR3 region has the DNA TGTGCCAGCAGCTCCCCCGCCGCGGGGGTAAGTTACAATGAGCAGTTCTTC. Its protein product is CASSSPAAGVSYNEQFF.

The rearrangement links TRBV19 to TRBJ2-2, with 7 bases that match TRBD1. From germline, CDR1 is LNHDA and CDR2 SQIVND (reference sequence). J was trimmed by 1 base and V by 7 bases; bases with no gene match: 6. The CDR3 is made up of 15 amino acids. CDR3 amino acids: CASKLRTGNTGELFF. For the CDR3, the DNA is TGTGCCAGTAAATTGAGGACAGGGAACACCGGGGAGCTGTTTTTT.

This clone was observed a handful of times. The chain is built from TRBV6-1 and TRBJ2-7, with 8 bases aligning to TRBD1. The V gene's germline CDR1 is MNHNS and CDR2 SASEGT. CDR3 length equals 16 residues. Trimming removed 4 bases from V and 0 bases from J; junction bases left unmatched: 8. The CDR3 loop reads CASSATGGLSSYEQYF. In nucleotides, the CDR3 is TGTGCCAGCAGTGCTACAGGGGGGTTATCCTCCTACGAGCAGTACTTC.

This clone was observed a handful of times. The V call is TRBV11-3, the J call TRBJ1-2; D ambiguous. The length of the CDR3 is 15 residues. In germline, CDR1 is SGHNT, CDR2 YENEEA. The V end lost 5 bases, the J end lost 4 bases, and 17 bases lay between the germline ends. In DNA, the CDR3 is TGTGCCAGCAGCGAAGGCGGGGTGGTGGGCTATGGCTACACCTTC. Encoded protein: CASSEGGVVGYGYTF.

Points on this clone: At one end, the junction sequence differs from germline, possibly due to a read error. The chain recombines TRBV30 with TRBJ1-2; possible D gene TRBD1, 5 bases. The CDR3 loop spans 15 amino acids. CDR1 and CDR2 from the germline V gene are GTSNPN and SVGIG (reference sequence). Here the CDR3 reads CAWSNQDPRGAGHTF. In DNA form, the CDR3 reads TGTGCCTGGAGTAACCAAGACCCACGTGGGGCTGGCCACACCTTC.

The V call is TRBV10-3, the J call TRBJ1-2; 9 nucleotides agree with TRBD1. The CDR3 covers 14 residues. V trimming: 7 bases; J trimming: 2 bases; junction bases outside the gene matches: 5. Germline-derived CDR1 and CDR2 are ENHRY and SYGVKD. CDR3 sequence reads: CAINSGTGNYGYTF. The CDR3 DNA reads TGTGCCATCAATTCCGGGACAGGGAACTATGGCTACACCTTC.

The V gene is TRBV6-6, the J gene TRBJ1-1; 9 bases align to TRBD1. CDR1 is MNHNY and CDR2 is SVGAGI in the germline V gene (reference sequence). The CDR3 runs to 16 residues. Trimming at V came to 6 bases and at J to 4 bases, leaving 12 bases not matched to a gene. The DNA for the CDR3 is TGTGCCAGCAGACCTCCGACCGGGACAGGGAGCACTGAAGCTTTCTTT. Translated, it gives CASRPPTGTGSTEAFF.

The V and J genes are TRBV7-6 and TRBJ2-5; no reliable D call. Germline CDR1 reads SGHVS; CDR2 reads FNYEAQ. V lost 5 bases, J lost 0 bases, and 4 bases lay in between. The CDR3 extends over 12 amino acids. The CDR3 nucleotides are TGTGCCAGCAGCCAGAACCAAGAGACCCAGTACTTC. Translating it yields CASSQNQETQYF.

CDR3 sequence (DNA): TGCGCCAGCAGCTTGGTCGTGAGCGCGAACACCGGGGAGCTGTTTTTT. It encodes CASSLVVSANTGELFF. The chain combines TRBV5-1 with TRBJ2-2; D remains unclear. The germline gives CDR1 SGHRS, CDR2 YFSETQ. The CDR3 has 16 amino acids. Trimming stripped 0 bases from V and 0 bases from J, with 9 bases between.

The chain has TRBV28 and TRBJ1-4; D is possibly TRBD1 (5 bases). The CDR3 is 17 residues long. Germline assignment: CDR1 MDHEN and CDR2 SYDVKM. V lost 0 bases and J 3 bases, leaving 14 bases between the germline ends. DNA of the CDR3: TGTGCCAGCAGTTTATGGCCGGGGCCGGGGGCTAATGAAAAACTGTTTTTT. It yields the protein CASSLWPGPGANEKLFF.

In this sample, this clone turned up a few times. CDR3 loop: CASSRTREVNEAFF. CDR3 DNA sequence: TGTGCCAGCAGCAGAACCCGAGAGGTTAATGAAGCTTTCTTT. The V call is TRBV6-5, the J call TRBJ1-1; D uncertain. V lost 6 bases and J 7 bases, leaving 18 bases between the germline ends. CDR3 length: 14 amino acids. The germline gives CDR1 MNHEY, CDR2 SVGAGI.

The table lists this clone with a count of one. The V and J genes are TRBV10-3 and TRBJ1-2, with 11 positions matching TRBD1. The germline V gene encodes CDR1 ENHRY and CDR2 SYGVKD. The V gene end was trimmed by 10 bases and the J gene end by 6 bases; junction bases not matched to a gene: 7. The length of the CDR3 is 13 residues. CDR3 DNA: TGTGCCAACTCGGGACAGGGGGTAAATGGCTACACCTTC. Its protein is CANSGQGVNGYTF.

The chain links TRBV4-3 to TRBJ2-7; TRBD2 matches 8 bases. The length of the CDR3 is 15 residues. Trimming at V came to 4 bases and at J to 0 bases, leaving 5 bases not matched to a gene. CDR1 is LGHNA, CDR2 YSLEER, per germline. CDR3 region: CASSRQRGTSYEQYF. DNA of the CDR3: TGCGCCAGCAGCCGCCAGCGGGGGACCTCCTACGAGCAGTACTTC.

This chain connects TRBV5-5 to TRBJ2-7; D is undetermined. Trimming shortened V by 1 base and J by 4 bases, and 6 bases separated the two germline ends. The V gene's germline CDR1 is SGHKS and CDR2 YYEKEE (reference sequence). CDR3 length: 12 residues. CDR3 in amino acids: CASSLYTYEQYF. The CDR3 bases are TGTGCCAGCAGCTTGTACACATACGAGCAGTACTTC. The full variable domain, rest sourced from reference TRBV5-5 and TRBJ2-7, is DAGVTQSPTHLIKTRGQQVTLRCSPISGHKSVSWYQQVLGQGPQFIFQYYEKEERGRGNFPDRFSARQFPNYSSELNVNALLLGDSALYLCASSLYTYEQYFGPGTRLTVT.

V and J are TRBV5-1 and TRBJ2-3; a weak D match, TRBD1 (5 bases). This CDR3 comprises 14 residues. The V end was cut by 5 bases, the J end by 0 bases, with 10 bases between. The germline gives CDR1 SGHRS, CDR2 YFSETQ. Written as DNA, the CDR3 is TGCGCCAGCAGTGGGGCGGCCAGCACAGATACGCAGTATTTT. Translated: CASSGAASTDTQYF.